A selection of T cell receptor beta chains follows, all from one sample in a study of tumor-infiltrating lymphocytes in localized non-small cell lung cancer. Here immunoSEQ multiplex PCR was the method, and the copy in TCRdb shows in-frame clones only, minus some. The sample carries roughly 14,000 clones, more than 65% recorded once. The sample taken for sequencing was lung tumor tissue. The receptors derive from a human donor with non-small cell lung cancer. Each CDR3 is given with its conserved first and last residue.

v_gene: TRBV9; CDR3aa: CASSPLAGGVTDTQYF
v_gene: TRBV18; CDR3aa: CASSPGSGGGANTGELFF
v_gene: TRBV6-6; CDR3aa: CASSSPLTQYF
v_gene: TRBV6-1; CDR3aa: CASSPQGPSNTEAFF
v_gene: TRBV10-1; CDR3aa: CASSDIRGSYNEQFF
v_gene: TRBV10-3; CDR3aa: CAISEPGGGEVNQPQHF
v_gene: TRBV6-1; CDR3aa: CASSEWGQGDQPQHF
v_gene: TRBV6-5; CDR3aa: CASSYSDPSPGGYTF
v_gene: TRBV5-5; CDR3aa: CASSLGGTSGGVQETQYF
v_gene: TRBV7-2; CDR3aa: CASSLSGRGTTEAFF
v_gene: TRBV2; CDR3aa: CASSYRRTSGSSNEQFF
v_gene: TRBV5-1; CDR3aa: CASSLVSGTGPTDTQYF
v_gene: TRBV14; CDR3aa: CASSRWQAGGLTDTQYF
v_gene: TRBV18; CDR3aa: CASSLNKGGQETQYF
v_gene: TRBV2; CDR3aa: CASSDDRTMNTEAFF
v_gene: TRBV9; CDR3aa: CASSVDDTGRGETQYF
v_gene: TRBV18; CDR3aa: CASSPGGYEQYF
v_gene: TRBV5-1; CDR3aa: CASSLEGRDYGYTF
v_gene: TRBV6-5; CDR3aa: CASSLGGPYEQYF
v_gene: TRBV5-1; CDR3aa: CASSSPSGRGTDTQYF
v_gene: TRBV18; CDR3aa: CATTPLREETQYF
v_gene: TRBV5-1; CDR3aa: CASSLELASGGPGEQFF
v_gene: TRBV27; CDR3aa: CASSRIGQRGTDTQYF
v_gene: TRBV11-3; CDR3aa: CASSRNTGELFF
v_gene: TRBV7-9; CDR3aa: CASSLEQGVGEYF
v_gene: TRBV28; CDR3aa: CASTTAGQGSSYEQYF
v_gene: TRBV2; CDR3aa: CASSARGEQYF
v_gene: TRBV4-1; CDR3aa: CACAASTYNEQFF
v_gene: TRBV5-1; CDR3aa: CASIQWGGQADTQYF
v_gene: TRBV25-1; CDR3aa: CASSELASYEQYF
v_gene: TRBV25-1; CDR3aa: CASSDRGGQETQYF
v_gene: TRBV11-3; CDR3aa: CASSPRSSGGQETQYF
v_gene: TRBV19; CDR3aa: CASSSQGQGAHSPLHF
v_gene: TRBV6-5; CDR3aa: CASSRTGLQGYTF
v_gene: TRBV9; CDR3aa: CASASSTGTGGEAFF
v_gene: TRBV18; CDR3aa: CASSPSQETQYF
v_gene: TRBV6-1; CDR3aa: CASSEGGNTIYF
v_gene: TRBV6-5; CDR3aa: CASSYGQGTPYEQYF
v_gene: TRBV12-5; CDR3aa: CASSRDSNTGELFF
v_gene: TRBV11-1; CDR3aa: CASSLVHSTTYEQYF
v_gene: TRBV28; CDR3aa: CASNPLGKGMGTGELFF
v_gene: TRBV11-2; CDR3aa: CASSAMRGGHGYTF
v_gene: TRBV19; CDR3aa: CASSTFDQADRIGQYF
v_gene: TRBV15; CDR3aa: CATSRDRKNQETQYF
v_gene: TRBV11-2; CDR3aa: CASSLDQRQAGGNTIYF
v_gene: TRBV6-1; CDR3aa: CASSEGPNSYGYTF
v_gene: TRBV7-9; CDR3aa: CASSPAAGGENEQFF
v_gene: TRBV5-8; CDR3aa: CASRYSEAQYF
v_gene: TRBV7-9; CDR3aa: CASSLDRDRGPEQYF
v_gene: TRBV19; CDR3aa: CASSYRGRYGYTF
v_gene: TRBV13; CDR3aa: CASSLALLTNYGYTF
v_gene: TRBV4-1; CDR3aa: CASSQDGTMSYGYTF
v_gene: TRBV19; CDR3aa: CASSAPAVRNEQFF
v_gene: TRBV29-1; CDR3aa: CSVLSPQTGNYGYTF
v_gene: TRBV18; CDR3aa: CASSPSTGGIVDTQYF
v_gene: TRBV30; CDR3aa: CAWSVKGGTREQYF
v_gene: TRBV28; CDR3aa: CASSLGSRPAFF